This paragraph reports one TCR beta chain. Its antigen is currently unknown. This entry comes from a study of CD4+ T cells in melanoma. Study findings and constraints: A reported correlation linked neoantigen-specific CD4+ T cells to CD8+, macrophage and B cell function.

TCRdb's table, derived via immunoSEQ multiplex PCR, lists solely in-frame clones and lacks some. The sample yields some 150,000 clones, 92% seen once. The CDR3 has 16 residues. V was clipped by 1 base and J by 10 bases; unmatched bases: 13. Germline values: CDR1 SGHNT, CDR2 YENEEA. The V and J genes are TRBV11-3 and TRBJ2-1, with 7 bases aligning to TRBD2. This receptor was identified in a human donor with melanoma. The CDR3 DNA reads TGTGCCAGCAGCTTAGGCGAGGGGACTACCACCGGGGAGCAGTTCTTC. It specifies CASSLGEGTTTGEQFF.